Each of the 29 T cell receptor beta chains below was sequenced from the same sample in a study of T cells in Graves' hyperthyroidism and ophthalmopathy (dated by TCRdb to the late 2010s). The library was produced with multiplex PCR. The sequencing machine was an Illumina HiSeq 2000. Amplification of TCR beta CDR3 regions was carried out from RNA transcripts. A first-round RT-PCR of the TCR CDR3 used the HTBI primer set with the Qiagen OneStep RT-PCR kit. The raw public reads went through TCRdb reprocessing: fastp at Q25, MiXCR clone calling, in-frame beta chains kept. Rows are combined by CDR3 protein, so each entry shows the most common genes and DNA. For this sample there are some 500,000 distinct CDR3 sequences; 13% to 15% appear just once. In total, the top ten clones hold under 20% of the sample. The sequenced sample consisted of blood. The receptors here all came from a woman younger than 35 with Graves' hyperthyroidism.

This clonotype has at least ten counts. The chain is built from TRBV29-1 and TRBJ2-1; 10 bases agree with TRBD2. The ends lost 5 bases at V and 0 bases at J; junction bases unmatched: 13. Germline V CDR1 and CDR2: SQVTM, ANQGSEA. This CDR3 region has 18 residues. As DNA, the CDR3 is TGCAGCGTTCCTCGGGCTAGCGGGAGCCCCAGCTCCTACAATGAGCAGTTCTTC. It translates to CSVPRASGSPSSYNEQFF.

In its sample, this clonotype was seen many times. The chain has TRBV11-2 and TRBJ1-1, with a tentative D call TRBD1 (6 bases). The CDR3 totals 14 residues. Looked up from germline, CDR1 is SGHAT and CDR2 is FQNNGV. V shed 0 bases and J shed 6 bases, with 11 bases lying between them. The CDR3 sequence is CASSLEPGGSEAFF. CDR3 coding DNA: TGTGCCAGCAGCTTAGAGCCCGGGGGCTCTGAAGCTTTCTTT.

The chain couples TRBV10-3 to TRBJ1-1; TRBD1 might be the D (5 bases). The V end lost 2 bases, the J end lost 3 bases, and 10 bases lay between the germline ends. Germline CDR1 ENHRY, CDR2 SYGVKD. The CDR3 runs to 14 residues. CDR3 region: CAISEARGDTEAFF. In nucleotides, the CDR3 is TGTGCCATCAGTGAGGCGCGGGGGGACACTGAAGCTTTCTTT.

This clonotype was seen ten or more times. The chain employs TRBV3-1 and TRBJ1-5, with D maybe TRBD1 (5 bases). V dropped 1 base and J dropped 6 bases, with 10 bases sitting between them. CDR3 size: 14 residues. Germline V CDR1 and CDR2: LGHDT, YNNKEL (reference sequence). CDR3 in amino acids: CASSQGGEGQPQHF. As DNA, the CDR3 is TGTGCCAGCAGCCAAGGAGGGGAAGGTCAGCCCCAGCATTTT.

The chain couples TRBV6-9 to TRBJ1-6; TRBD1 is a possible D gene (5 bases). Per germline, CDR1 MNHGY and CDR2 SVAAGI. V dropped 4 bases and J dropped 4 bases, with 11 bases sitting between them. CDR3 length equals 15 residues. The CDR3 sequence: CASSSWDRYNSPLHF. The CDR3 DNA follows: TGTGCCAGCAGTTCTTGGGACCGATATAATTCACCCCTCCACTTT.

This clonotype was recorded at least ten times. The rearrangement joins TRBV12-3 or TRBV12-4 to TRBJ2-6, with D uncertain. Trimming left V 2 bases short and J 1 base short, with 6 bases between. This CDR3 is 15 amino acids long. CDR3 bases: TGTGCCAGCAGTTTATGGTGGTCTGGGGCCAACGTCCTGACTTTC. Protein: CASSLWWSGANVLTF.

DNA of the CDR3: TGCAGTGCTAGCGTCGGGGTGCTGGGATCACCCCTCCACTTT. It codes for CSASVGVLGSPLHF. The chain is built from TRBV20-1 and TRBJ1-6; D not certain. The CDR3 contains 14 residues. CDR1 and CDR2 (germline): DFQATT, SNEGSKA (reference sequence). Trimming left V 3 bases short and J 10 bases short, with 16 bases between.

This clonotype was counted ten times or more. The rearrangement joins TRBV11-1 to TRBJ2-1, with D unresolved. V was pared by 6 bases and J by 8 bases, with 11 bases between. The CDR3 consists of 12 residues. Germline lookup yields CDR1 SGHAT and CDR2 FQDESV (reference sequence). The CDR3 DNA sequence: TGTGCCAGCAGAACGGCCCGGGATGAGCAGTTCTTC. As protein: CASRTARDEQFF.

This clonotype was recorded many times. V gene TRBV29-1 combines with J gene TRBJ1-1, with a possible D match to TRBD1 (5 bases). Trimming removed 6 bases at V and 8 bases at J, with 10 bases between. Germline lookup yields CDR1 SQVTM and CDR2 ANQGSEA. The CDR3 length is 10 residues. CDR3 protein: CSVVTVEAFF. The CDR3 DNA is TGCAGCGTGGTGACAGTCGAAGCTTTCTTT. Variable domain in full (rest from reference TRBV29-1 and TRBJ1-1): SAVISQKPSRDICQRGTSLTIQCQVDSQVTMMFWYRQQPGQSLTLIATANQGSEATYESGFVIDKFPISRPNLTFSTLTVSNMSPEDSSIYLCSVVTVEAFFGQGTRLTVV.

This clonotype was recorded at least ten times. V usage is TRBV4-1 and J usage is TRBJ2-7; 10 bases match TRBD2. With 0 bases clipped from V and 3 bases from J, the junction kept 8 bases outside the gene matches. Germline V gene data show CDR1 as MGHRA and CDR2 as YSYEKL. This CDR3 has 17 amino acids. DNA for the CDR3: TGCGCCAGCAGCCAAGATATGGGACTAGCGAAAGTCTACGAGCAGTACGTC. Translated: CASSQDMGLAKVYEQYV.

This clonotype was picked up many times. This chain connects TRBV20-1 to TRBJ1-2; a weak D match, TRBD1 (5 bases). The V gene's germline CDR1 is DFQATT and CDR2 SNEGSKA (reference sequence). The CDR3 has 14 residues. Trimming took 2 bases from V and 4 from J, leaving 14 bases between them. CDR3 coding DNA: TGCAGTGCTAGATTCAGGGCGGTGGGCTATGGCTACACCTTC. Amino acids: CSARFRAVGYGYTF.

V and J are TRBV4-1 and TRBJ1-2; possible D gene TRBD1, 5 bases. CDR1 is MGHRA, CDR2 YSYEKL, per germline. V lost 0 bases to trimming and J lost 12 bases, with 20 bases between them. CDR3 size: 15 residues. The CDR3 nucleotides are TGCGCCAGCAGCCAAGATTCGGGACGGGCTATGCTCGACACCTTC. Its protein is CASSQDSGRAMLDTF.

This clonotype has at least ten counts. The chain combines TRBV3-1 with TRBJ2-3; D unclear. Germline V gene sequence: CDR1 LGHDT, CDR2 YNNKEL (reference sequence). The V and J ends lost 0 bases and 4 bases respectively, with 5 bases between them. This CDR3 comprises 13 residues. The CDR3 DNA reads TGTGCCAGCAGCCAAGAGGGTCCAGATACGCAGTATTTT. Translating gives CASSQEGPDTQYF.

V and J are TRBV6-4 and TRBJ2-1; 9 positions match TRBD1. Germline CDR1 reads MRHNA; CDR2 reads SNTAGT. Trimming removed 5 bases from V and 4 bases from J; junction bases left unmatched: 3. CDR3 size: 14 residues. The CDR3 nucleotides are TGTGCCAGCAGTTACGGACAGGGGTACAATGAGCAGTTCTTC. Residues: CASSYGQGYNEQFF.

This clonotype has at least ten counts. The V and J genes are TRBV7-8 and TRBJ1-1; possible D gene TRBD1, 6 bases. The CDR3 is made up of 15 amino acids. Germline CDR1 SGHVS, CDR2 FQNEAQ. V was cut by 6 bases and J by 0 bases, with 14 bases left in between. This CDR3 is CASSLSGGMNTEAFF. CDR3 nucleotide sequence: TGTGCCAGCAGTTTATCGGGGGGCATGAACACTGAAGCTTTCTTT. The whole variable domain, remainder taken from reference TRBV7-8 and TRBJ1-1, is GAGVSQSPRYKVAKRGQDVALRCDPISGHVSLFWYQQALGQGPEFLTYFQNEAQLDKSGLPSDRFFAERPEGSVSTLKIQRTQQEDSAVYLCASSLSGGMNTEAFFGQGTRLTVV.

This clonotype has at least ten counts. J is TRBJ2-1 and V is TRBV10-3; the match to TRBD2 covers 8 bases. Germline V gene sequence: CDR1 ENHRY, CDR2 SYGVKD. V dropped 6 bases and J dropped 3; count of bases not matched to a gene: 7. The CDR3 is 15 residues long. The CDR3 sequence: CAISRAGADYNEQFF. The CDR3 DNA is TGTGCCATCAGCCGAGCGGGAGCCGACTACAATGAGCAGTTCTTC.

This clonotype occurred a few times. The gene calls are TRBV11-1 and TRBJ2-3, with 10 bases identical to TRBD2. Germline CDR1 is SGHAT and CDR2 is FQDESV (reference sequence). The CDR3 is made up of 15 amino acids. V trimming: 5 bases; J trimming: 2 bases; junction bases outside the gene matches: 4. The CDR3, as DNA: TGTGCCAGCAGCATACTAGCGGGAAACACAGATACGCAGTATTTT. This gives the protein CASSILAGNTDTQYF.

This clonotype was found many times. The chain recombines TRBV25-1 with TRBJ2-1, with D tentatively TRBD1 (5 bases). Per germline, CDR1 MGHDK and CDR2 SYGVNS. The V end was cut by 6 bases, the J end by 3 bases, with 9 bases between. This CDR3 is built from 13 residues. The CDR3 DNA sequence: TGTGCCAGCAGGCAAACAGGCTACAATGAGCAGTTCTTC. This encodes CASRQTGYNEQFF. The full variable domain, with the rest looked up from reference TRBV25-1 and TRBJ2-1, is EADIYQTPRYLVIGTGKKITLECSQTMGHDKMYWYQQDPGMELHLIHYSYGVNSTEKGDLSSESTVSRIRTEHFPLTLESARPSHTSQYLCASRQTGYNEQFFGPGTRLTVL.

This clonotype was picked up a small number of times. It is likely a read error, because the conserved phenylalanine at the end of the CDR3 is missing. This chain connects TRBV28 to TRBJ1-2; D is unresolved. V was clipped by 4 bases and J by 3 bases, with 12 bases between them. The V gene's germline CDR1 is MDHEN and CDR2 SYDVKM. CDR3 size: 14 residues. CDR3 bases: TGTGCCAGCAGTTCGTCAGGTTACGACTATGGCTACACCTGC. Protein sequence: CASSSSGYDYGYTC.

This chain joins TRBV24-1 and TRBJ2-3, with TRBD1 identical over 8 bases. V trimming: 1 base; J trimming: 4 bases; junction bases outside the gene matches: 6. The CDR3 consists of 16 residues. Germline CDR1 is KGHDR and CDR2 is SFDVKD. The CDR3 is CATSDFDRGGADTQYF. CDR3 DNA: TGTGCCACCAGTGATTTCGACAGGGGAGGCGCAGATACGCAGTATTTT.

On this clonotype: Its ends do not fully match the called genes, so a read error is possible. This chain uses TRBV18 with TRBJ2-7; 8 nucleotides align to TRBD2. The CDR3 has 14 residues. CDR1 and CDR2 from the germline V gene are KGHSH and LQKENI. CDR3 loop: CASPPGTGGYEQYF. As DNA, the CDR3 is TGTGCCAGCCCACCAGGAACGGGGGGGTACGAGCAGTACTTC. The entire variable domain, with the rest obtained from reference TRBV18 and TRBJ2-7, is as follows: NAGVMQNPRHLVRRRGQEARLRCSPMKGHSHVYWYRQLPEEGLKFMVYLQKENIIDESGMPKERFSAEFPKEGPSILRIQQVVRGDSAAYFCASPPGTGGYEQYFGPGTRLTVT.

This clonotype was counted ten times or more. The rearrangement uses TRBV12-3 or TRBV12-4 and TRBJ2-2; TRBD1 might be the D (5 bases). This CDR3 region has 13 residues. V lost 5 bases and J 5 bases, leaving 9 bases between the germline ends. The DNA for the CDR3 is TGTGCCAGCAGTAATCAGGGTACCGGGGAGCTGTTTTTT. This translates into CASSNQGTGELFF.

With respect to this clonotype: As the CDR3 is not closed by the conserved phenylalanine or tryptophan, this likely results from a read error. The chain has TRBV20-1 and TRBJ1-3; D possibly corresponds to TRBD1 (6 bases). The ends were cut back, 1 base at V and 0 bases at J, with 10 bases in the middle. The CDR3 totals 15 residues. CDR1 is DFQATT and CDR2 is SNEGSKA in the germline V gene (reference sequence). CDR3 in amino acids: CSARGDRFSGNTIYL. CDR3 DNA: TGCAGTGCTAGAGGTGACAGGTTCTCTGGAAACACCATATATTTG.

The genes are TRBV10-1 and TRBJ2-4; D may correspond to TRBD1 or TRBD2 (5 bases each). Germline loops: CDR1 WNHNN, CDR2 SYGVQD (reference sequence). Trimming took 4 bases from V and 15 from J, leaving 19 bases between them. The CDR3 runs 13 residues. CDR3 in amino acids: CASSVNRDGVMYF. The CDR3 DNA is TGCGCCAGCAGTGTAAACCGGGACGGAGTTATGTACTTC.

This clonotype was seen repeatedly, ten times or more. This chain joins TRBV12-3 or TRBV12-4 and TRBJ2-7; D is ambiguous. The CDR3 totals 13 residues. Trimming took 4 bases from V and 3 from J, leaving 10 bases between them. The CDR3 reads CASSYSESYEQYF. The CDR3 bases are TGTGCCAGCAGTTATTCAGAGAGCTACGAGCAGTACTTC.

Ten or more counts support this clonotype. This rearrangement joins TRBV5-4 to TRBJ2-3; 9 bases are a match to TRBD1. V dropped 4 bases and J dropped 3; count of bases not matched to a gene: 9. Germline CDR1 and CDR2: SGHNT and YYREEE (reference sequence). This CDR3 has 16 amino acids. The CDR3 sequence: CASSAGQGPPTDTQYF. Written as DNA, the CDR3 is TGTGCCAGCAGCGCCGGACAGGGGCCCCCTACAGATACGCAGTATTTT.

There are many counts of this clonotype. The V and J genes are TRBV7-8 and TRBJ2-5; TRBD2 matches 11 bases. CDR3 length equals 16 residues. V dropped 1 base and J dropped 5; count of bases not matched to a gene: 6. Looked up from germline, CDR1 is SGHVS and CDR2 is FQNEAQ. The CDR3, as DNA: TGTGCCAGCAGCTTAGAACTAGCGGGAGCCATGGAGACCCAGTACTTC. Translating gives CASSLELAGAMETQYF.

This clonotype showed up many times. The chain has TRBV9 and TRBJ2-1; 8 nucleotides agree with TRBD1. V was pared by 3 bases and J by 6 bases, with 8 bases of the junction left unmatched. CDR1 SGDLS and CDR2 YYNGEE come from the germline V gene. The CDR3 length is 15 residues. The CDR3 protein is CASSEWQGAGNEQFF. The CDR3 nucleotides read TGTGCCAGCAGCGAGTGGCAGGGGGCAGGCAATGAGCAGTTCTTC.

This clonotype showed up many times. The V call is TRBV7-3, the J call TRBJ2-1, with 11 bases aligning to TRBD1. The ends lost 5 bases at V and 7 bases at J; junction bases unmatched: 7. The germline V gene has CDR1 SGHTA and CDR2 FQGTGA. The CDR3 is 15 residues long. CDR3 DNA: TGTGCCAGCAGCAGAGGACAGGGGGCGCGAAATGAGCAGTTCTTC. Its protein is CASSRGQGARNEQFF.